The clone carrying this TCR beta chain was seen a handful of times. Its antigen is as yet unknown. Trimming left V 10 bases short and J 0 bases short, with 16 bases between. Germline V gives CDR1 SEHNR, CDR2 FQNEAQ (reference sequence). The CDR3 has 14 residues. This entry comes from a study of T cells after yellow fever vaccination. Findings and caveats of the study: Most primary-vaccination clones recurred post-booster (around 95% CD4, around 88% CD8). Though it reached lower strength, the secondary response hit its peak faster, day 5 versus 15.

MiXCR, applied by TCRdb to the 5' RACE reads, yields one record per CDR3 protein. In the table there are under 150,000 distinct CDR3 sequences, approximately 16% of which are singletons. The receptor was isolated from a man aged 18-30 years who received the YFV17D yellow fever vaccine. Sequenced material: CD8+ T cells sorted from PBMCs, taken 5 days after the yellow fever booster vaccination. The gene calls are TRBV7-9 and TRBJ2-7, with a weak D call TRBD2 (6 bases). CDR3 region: CAIEDGGSSYEQYF. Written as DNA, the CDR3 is TGTGCCATCGAAGATGGGGGGAGCTCCTACGAGCAGTACTTC.